The following is a TCR beta chain sequence with its context. These data originate in a study of blood T cells in healthy people across ages. Each donor had ten milliliters of peripheral blood drawn. Primed by a sample-barcoded 5' primer and a J-beta primer mix, a second PCR proceeded for 7 to 11 cycles. TCRdb itself ran the 5' RACE reads through MiXCR, one entry per CDR3 protein. The data show approximately 730,000 distinct CDR3 sequences, 53% seen once. The ends lost 7 bases at V and 6 bases at J; junction bases unmatched: 4. Germline CDR1 SGHVS, CDR2 FNYEAQ. CDR3 size: 13 residues. Specimen: blood. The chain recombines TRBV7-6 with TRBJ2-1, with 9 bases matching TRBD2. The origin of this receptor is a man older than 75 in good health. The CDR3 is CASTLAGFNEQFF. In DNA, the CDR3 is TGTGCCAGCACCCTAGCGGGGTTCAATGAGCAGTTCTTC.